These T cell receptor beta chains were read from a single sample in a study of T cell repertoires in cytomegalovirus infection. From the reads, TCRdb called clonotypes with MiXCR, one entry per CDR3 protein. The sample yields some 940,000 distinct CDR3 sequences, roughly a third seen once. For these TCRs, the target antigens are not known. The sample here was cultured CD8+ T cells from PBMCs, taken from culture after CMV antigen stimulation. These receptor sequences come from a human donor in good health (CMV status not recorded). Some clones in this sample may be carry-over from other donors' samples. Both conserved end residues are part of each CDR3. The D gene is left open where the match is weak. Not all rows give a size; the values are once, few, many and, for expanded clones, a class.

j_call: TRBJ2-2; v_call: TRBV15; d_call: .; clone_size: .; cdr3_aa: CATSRVPQAGELFF; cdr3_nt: TGTGCCACCAGCAGAGTACCCCAGGCTGGGGAGCTGTTTTTT
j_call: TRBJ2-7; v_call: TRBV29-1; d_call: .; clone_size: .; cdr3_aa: CSVVPRGLNEQYF; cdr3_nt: TGCAGCGTTGTGCCCCGGGGGCTCAACGAGCAGTACTTC
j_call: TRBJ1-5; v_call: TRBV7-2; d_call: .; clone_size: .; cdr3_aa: CASSAAGPRGFGYQPQHF; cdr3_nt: TGTGCCAGCAGCGCCGCCGGGCCCCGAGGGTTCGGCTATCAGCCCCAGCATTTT
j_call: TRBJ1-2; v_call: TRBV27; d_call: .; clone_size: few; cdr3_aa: CASSFRFRDYGYTF; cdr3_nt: TGTGCCAGCAGTTTCAGATTTCGGGACTATGGCTACACCTTC
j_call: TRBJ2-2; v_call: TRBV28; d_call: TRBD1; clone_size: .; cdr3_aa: CASSSIYRDRGNTGELFF; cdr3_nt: TGTGCCAGCAGTTCAATTTATAGGGACAGGGGGAACACCGGGGAGCTGTTTTTT
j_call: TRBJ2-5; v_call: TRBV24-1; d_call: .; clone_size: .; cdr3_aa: CATSDLETQYF; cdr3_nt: TGTGCCACCAGTGATTTAGAGACCCAGTACTTC
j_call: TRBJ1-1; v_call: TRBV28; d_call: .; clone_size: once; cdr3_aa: CASAGFVAFF; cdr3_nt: TGTGCCAGCGCAGGTTTCGTAGCTTTCTTT
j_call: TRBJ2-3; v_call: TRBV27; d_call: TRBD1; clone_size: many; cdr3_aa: CASSLRDRDTDTQYF; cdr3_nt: TGTGCCAGCAGTTTAAGGGACAGGGATACAGATACGCAGTATTTT
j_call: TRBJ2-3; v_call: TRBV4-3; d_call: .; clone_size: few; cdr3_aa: CASSQDIWGSADTQYF; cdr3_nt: TGCGCCAGCAGCCAAGATATCTGGGGTTCTGCAGATACGCAGTATTTT
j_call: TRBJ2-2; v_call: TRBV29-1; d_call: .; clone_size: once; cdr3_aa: CSVGGGESGELFF; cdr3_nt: TGCAGCGTTGGTGGCGGGGAATCCGGGGAGCTGTTTTTT
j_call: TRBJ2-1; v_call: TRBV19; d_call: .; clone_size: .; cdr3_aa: CASSTARGKVYNEQFF; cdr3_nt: TGTGCCAGTAGTACGGCTAGGGGGAAAGTCTACAATGAGCAGTTCTTC
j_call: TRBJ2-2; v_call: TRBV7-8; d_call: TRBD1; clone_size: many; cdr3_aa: CASMPQGRPTGELFF; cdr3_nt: TGTGCCAGCATGCCACAGGGGCGACCCACCGGGGAGCTGTTTTTT
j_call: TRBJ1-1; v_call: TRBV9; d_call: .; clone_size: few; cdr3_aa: CASSVLPEAFF; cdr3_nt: TGTGCCAGCAGCGTTTTGCCTGAAGCTTTCTTT
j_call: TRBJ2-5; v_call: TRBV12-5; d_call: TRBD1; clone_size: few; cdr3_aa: CASGLWDRGAETQYF; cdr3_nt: TGTGCTAGTGGTTTGTGGGACAGGGGGGCAGAGACCCAGTACTTC
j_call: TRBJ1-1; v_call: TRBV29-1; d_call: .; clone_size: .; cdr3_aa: CSVDQGTEAFF; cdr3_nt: TGCAGCGTTGACCAGGGGACTGAAGCTTTCTTT
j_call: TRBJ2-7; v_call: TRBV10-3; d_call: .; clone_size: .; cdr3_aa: CAISETPNYEQYF; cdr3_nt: TGTGCCATCAGTGAGACCCCGAACTACGAGCAGTACTTC
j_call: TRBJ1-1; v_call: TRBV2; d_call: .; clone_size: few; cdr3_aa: CASRDDGYTEAFF; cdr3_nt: TGTGCCAGCAGGGACGACGGTTACACTGAAGCTTTCTTT
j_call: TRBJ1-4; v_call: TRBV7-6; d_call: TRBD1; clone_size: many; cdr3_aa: CASSGGDRYNEKLFF; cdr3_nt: TGTGCCAGCAGCGGGGGGGACAGATATAATGAAAAACTGTTTTTT
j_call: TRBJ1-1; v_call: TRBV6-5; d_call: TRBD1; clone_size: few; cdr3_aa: CASRLGTGILGTEAFF; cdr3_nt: TGTGCCAGCAGACTCGGGACAGGGATTCTGGGCACTGAAGCTTTCTTT
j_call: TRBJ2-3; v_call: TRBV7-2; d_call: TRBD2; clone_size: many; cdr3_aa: CASSSLDGGADTQYF; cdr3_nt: TGTGCCAGCAGCTCGCTCGACGGGGGGGCGGATACGCAGTATTTT
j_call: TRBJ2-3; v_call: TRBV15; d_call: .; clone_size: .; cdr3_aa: CATSSPHDVGTDTQYF; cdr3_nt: TGTGCCACCAGCAGCCCTCACGACGTAGGCACAGATACGCAGTATTTT
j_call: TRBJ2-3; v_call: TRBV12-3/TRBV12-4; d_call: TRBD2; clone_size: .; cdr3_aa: CASSLALRGEEDTQYF; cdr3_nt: TGTGCCAGCAGTTTAGCGTTGCGGGGGGAAGAAGATACGCAGTATTTT
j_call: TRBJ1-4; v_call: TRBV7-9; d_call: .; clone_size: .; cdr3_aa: CASSSTGSEEKLFF; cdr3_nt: TGTGCCAGCAGCTCCACAGGTTCGGAGGAAAAACTGTTTTTT
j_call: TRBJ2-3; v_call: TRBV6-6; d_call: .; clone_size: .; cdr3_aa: CASRTSSSTDTQYF; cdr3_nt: TGTGCCAGCCGGACAAGCTCTAGCACAGATACGCAGTATTTT
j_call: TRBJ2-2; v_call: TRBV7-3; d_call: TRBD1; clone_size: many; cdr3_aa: CASSLRGDRVANTGELFF; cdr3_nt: TGTGCCAGCAGCTTAAGGGGGGACAGGGTGGCGAACACCGGGGAGCTGTTTTTT
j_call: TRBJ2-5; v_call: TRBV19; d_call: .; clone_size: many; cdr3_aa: CASSKGRGTQETQYF; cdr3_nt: TGTGCCAGTAGTAAGGGCAGGGGCACCCAAGAGACCCAGTACTTC
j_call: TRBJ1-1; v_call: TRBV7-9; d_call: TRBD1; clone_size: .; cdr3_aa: CASSFNRGLKETTEAFF; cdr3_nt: TGTGCCAGCAGCTTCAACAGGGGGCTAAAGGAAACCACTGAAGCTTTCTTT
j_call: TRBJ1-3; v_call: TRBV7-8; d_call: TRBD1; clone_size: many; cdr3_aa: CASTQTGSGGNTIYF; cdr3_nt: TGTGCCAGCACCCAGACAGGGTCGGGTGGAAACACCATATATTTT
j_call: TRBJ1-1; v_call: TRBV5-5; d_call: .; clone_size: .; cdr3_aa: CASSLMWEAEAFF; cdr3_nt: TGTGCCAGCAGCTTGATGTGGGAAGCTGAAGCTTTCTTT
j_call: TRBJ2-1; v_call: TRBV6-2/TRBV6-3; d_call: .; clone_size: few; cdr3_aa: CASSNTADFYNEQFF; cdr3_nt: TGTGCCAGCAGTAACACAGCAGACTTCTACAATGAGCAGTTCTTC
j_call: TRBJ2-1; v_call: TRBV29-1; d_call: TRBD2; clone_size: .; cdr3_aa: CSVEGRGTPYNEQFF; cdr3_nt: TGCAGCGTTGAAGGGCGGGGGACCCCTTACAATGAGCAGTTCTTC
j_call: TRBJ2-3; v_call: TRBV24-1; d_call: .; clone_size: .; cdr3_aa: CATSDKYTDTQYF; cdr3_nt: TGTGCCACCAGCGACAAATACACAGATACGCAGTATTTT
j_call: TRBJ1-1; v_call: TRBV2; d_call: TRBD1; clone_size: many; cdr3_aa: CASSDYRTGGLNTEAFF; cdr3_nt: TGTGCCAGCAGTGACTACCGGACAGGGGGCCTGAACACTGAAGCTTTCTTT
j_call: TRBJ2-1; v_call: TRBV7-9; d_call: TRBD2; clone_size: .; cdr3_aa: CASSRIGGASDEQFF; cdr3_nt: TGTGCCAGCAGCCGGATCGGGGGGGCGAGCGATGAGCAGTTCTTC
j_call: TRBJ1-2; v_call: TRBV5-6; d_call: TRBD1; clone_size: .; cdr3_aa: CASSSLDRGGYTF; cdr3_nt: TGTGCCAGCAGCTCGCTGGACAGGGGCGGCTACACCTTC
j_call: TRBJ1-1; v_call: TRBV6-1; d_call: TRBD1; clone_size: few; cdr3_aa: CASSNRGMNTEAFF; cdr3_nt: TGTGCCAGCAGCAACAGGGGGATGAACACTGAAGCTTTCTTT
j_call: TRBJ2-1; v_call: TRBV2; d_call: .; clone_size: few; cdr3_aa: CASREPGRYNEQFF; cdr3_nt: TGTGCCAGCAGAGAGCCGGGACGCTACAATGAGCAGTTCTTC
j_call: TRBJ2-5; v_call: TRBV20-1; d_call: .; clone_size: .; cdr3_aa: CSARDKARRETQYF; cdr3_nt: TGCAGTGCTAGAGATAAGGCTAGAAGGGAGACCCAGTACTTC
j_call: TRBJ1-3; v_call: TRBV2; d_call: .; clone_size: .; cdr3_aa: CASRGAGNTIYF; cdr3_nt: TGTGCCAGCAGGGGTGCGGGAAACACCATATATTTT
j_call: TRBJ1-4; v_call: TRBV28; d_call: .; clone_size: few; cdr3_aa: CASSPREGGTTNEKLFF; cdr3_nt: TGTGCCAGCAGTCCCCGGGAGGGGGGAACAACTAATGAAAAACTGTTTTTT